A single sample gave rise to the 25 T cell receptor beta chains below, sequenced in a study of Graves' ophthalmopathy and Graves' hyperthyroidism. Amplifying from RNA transcripts, the study obtained TCR beta CDR3 regions. HTBI-primed first-round RT-PCR preceded second-round multiplex PCR. TCRdb re-derived calls from the multiplex PCR reads in MiXCR, one entry per CDR3 protein. Of 360,000 or so distinct CDR3 sequences in the sample, 18% are singletons; the top ten hold more than 1.5%. The sequenced sample was peripheral blood. The receptors were gathered from a woman younger than 30 with Graves' ophthalmopathy.

Ten or more counts support this clonotype. This chain uses TRBV28 with TRBJ2-7; no reliable D call. There are 13 residues in the CDR3. Looked up from germline, CDR1 is MDHEN and CDR2 is SYDVKM. V gave up 8 bases and J gave up 2 bases, with 13 bases separating them. CDR3 loop: CASCQAVPYEQYF. The CDR3 DNA is TGTGCCAGCTGCCAGGCAGTTCCCTACGAGCAGTACTTC.

The gene calls are TRBV30 and TRBJ2-5; the D gene is possibly TRBD2 (6 bases). The CDR3 has 16 amino acids. Germline CDR1 GTSNPN, CDR2 SVGIG (reference sequence). V gave up 2 bases and J gave up 5 bases, with 21 bases separating them. The CDR3 here is CAWSRGTPNTGETQYF. CDR3 sequence (DNA): TGTGCCTGGAGTCGCGGGACCCCGAACACGGGGGAGACCCAGTACTTC.

This clonotype was seen ten or more times. This chain connects TRBV6-2 or TRBV6-3 to TRBJ2-2; D is uncertain. Germline CDR1 and CDR2: MNHEY and SVGEGT. V was shortened by 5 bases and J by 3 bases, with 16 bases between the two germline ends. The CDR3 contains 16 residues. CDR3 protein: CASSNAMESHTGELFF. CDR3 DNA: TGTGCCAGCAGTAATGCAATGGAGTCTCACACCGGGGAGCTGTTTTTT.

The rearrangement uses TRBV6-1 and TRBJ1-1; tentative D call: TRBD1 (5 bases). Trimming took off 6 bases at V and 2 bases at J, with 19 bases between the two ends. The germline gives CDR1 MNHNS, CDR2 SASEGT. The CDR3 runs 16 residues. CDR3 coding DNA: TGTGCCAGCAGAGACCAGGGAAGTGTGACCAACACTGAAGCTTTCTTT. It codes for CASRDQGSVTNTEAFF.

This clonotype came up many times. The chain uses TRBV28 and TRBJ1-1, with a possible D match to TRBD1 (6 bases). The CDR3 covers 14 residues. Germline loops: CDR1 MDHEN, CDR2 SYDVKM. The ends were cut back, 8 bases at V and 4 bases at J, with 17 bases in the middle. This chain's CDR3 is CASGRGAGGTEAFF. CDR3 in DNA: TGTGCCAGCGGCCGGGGGGCGGGTGGCACTGAAGCTTTCTTT.

This clonotype was detected many times. The gene calls are TRBV28 and TRBJ1-1, with D maybe TRBD1 (6 bases). Germline loops: CDR1 MDHEN, CDR2 SYDVKM. CDR3 length: 13 amino acids. V gave up 3 bases and J gave up 5 bases, with 10 bases separating them. The CDR3 DNA sequence: TGTGCCAGCAGTTTTGGGGGCAGGACTGAAGCTTTCTTT. This translates into CASSFGGRTEAFF.

This clonotype was picked up many times. This chain joins TRBV28 and TRBJ2-7; possibly TRBD1 for D (6 bases). Germline CDR1 MDHEN, CDR2 SYDVKM. Trimming left V 5 bases short and J 3 bases short, with 20 bases between. The length of the CDR3 is 16 residues. The CDR3 DNA reads TGTGCCAGCAGTCTAGGACAGCTAATCAAACACTACGAGCAGTACTTC. Protein product: CASSLGQLIKHYEQYF.

This clonotype was seen many times. This chain uses TRBV6-1 with TRBJ1-6, with D hard to call. There are 12 residues in the CDR3. Germline V gene lookup returns CDR1 MNHNS and CDR2 SASEGT. The ends were cut back, 6 bases at V and 7 bases at J, with 7 bases in the middle. The CDR3 loop is CASSLRNSPLHF. The CDR3 DNA reads TGTGCCAGCAGCCTACGAAATTCACCCCTCCACTTT.

The table lists this clonotype with many counts. The rearrangement joins TRBV25-1 to TRBJ2-7, with 14 bases that match TRBD2. J was trimmed by 3 bases and V by 4 bases; bases with no gene match: 2. CDR3 length: 15 amino acids. The germline gives CDR1 MGHDK, CDR2 SYGVNS. This CDR3 is CASSVGTSGSYEQYF. CDR3 DNA sequence: TGTGCCAGCAGTGTCGGGACTAGCGGGAGCTACGAGCAGTACTTC.

This clonotype was recorded at least ten times. The J gene is TRBJ2-2, the V gene TRBV27; 11 bases are shared with TRBD2. From germline, CDR1 is MNHEY and CDR2 SMNVEV (reference sequence). The CDR3 extends over 15 amino acids. V trimming: 2 bases; J trimming: 7 bases; junction bases outside the gene matches: 3. The CDR3 nucleotides are TGTGCCAGCAGTTTAACTAGCGGGAGCGGCGGGGAGCTGTTTTTT. It is translated as CASSLTSGSGGELFF.

This clonotype has a count of ten or more. The chain uses TRBV30 and TRBJ1-1; D is unresolved. Germline V gives CDR1 GTSNPN, CDR2 SVGIG (reference sequence). Trimming shortened V by 2 bases and J by 5 bases, and 12 bases separated the two germline ends. The CDR3 covers 13 residues. The CDR3 bases are TGTGCCTGGAGTCGGGCAGCGGCGACTGAAGCTTTCTTT. Protein product: CAWSRAAATEAFF. The full variable domain, completed using reference TRBV30 and TRBJ1-1, is SQTIHQWPATLVQPVGSPLSLECTVEGTSNPNLYWYRQAAGRGLQLLFYSVGIGQISSEVPQNLSASRPQDRQFILSSKKLLLSDSGFYLCAWSRAAATEAFFGQGTRLTVV.

There are many counts of this clonotype. The chain carries TRBV20-1 and TRBJ2-2; no firm D call. In germline, CDR1 is DFQATT, CDR2 SNEGSKA (reference sequence). CDR3 length: 17 residues. The germline V and J ends were trimmed by 6 bases and 0 bases, with 20 bases remaining between them. CDR3 amino acids: CSAPLPGLSSNTGELFF. In DNA form, the CDR3 reads TGCAGTGCCCCATTACCTGGGCTGAGTTCGAACACCGGGGAGCTGTTTTTT.

The sample holds many counts of this clonotype. This sequence joins TRBV5-1 and TRBJ2-7, with 7 bases aligning to TRBD1. The germline gives CDR1 SGHRS, CDR2 YFSETQ. Trimming cost V 4 bases and J 3 bases; bases outside gene matches: 4. This CDR3 spans 13 amino acids. The CDR3 here is CASSPGQDYEQYF. The CDR3 region has the DNA TGCGCCAGCAGCCCCGGACAGGACTACGAGCAGTACTTC.

Ten or more counts support this clonotype. This chain links TRBV30 with TRBJ2-7, with 7 positions matching TRBD2. V shed 0 bases, J shed 5 bases, and the junction held 7 bases outside the gene matches. The CDR3 is 14 amino acids. Germline V lookup: CDR1 GTSNPN, CDR2 SVGIG (reference sequence). For the CDR3, the DNA is TGTGCCTGGAGTGTGAGGAGCGGGATGGACGAGCAGTACTTC. This codes for CAWSVRSGMDEQYF.

In this sample, this clonotype turned up many times. V usage is TRBV15 and J usage is TRBJ2-3; D unclear. Germline-derived CDR1 and CDR2 are LNHNV and YYDKDF (reference sequence). The CDR3 totals 13 residues. V was pared by 0 bases and J by 3 bases, with 4 bases between. Here the CDR3 reads CATSRDVTDTQYF. The CDR3 coding sequence is TGTGCCACCAGCAGAGATGTAACAGATACGCAGTATTTT. Supplemented by reference TRBV15 and TRBJ2-3, the full variable domain reads DAMVIQNPRYQVTQFGKPVTLSCSQTLNHNVMYWYQQKSSQAPKLLFHYYDKDFNNEADTPDNFQSRRPNTSFCFLDIRSPGLGDTAMYLCATSRDVTDTQYFGPGTRLTVL.

This clonotype appeared many times. The chain has TRBV28 and TRBJ1-2; 7 bases match TRBD1. CDR1 is MDHEN and CDR2 is SYDVKM in the germline V gene. The CDR3 is made up of 12 amino acids. V lost 3 bases, J lost 8 bases, and 3 bases stayed unmatched. CDR3 in DNA: TGTGCCAGCAGTTTCCGAGGGGGCGGCTACACCTTC. Translating it yields CASSFRGGGYTF.

This clonotype has ten or more counts. V is TRBV30 and J is TRBJ1-1, with 7 bases identical to TRBD1. Germline assignment: CDR1 GTSNPN and CDR2 SVGIG (reference sequence). The CDR3 extends over 17 amino acids. V lost 5 bases, J lost 0 bases, and 15 bases stayed unmatched. CDR3 amino acids: CAWARGTGVGLNTEAFF. CDR3 in DNA: TGTGCCTGGGCCAGAGGAACAGGGGTTGGTTTGAACACTGAAGCTTTCTTT.

In this sample, this clonotype turned up many times. J is TRBJ2-5 and V is TRBV12-3 or TRBV12-4; D tentatively reads TRBD1 or TRBD2 (6 bases each). Trimming removed 8 bases at V and 4 bases at J, with 11 bases between. CDR3 size: 12 residues. This CDR3 reads CASDEGGETQYF. Written as DNA, the CDR3 is TGTGCCAGCGACGAGGGGGGAGAGACCCAGTACTTC.

The table lists this clonotype with many counts. The chain is built from TRBV18 and TRBJ1-1, with TRBD1 as a possible D gene (5 bases). V lost 1 base and J 6 bases, leaving 21 bases between the germline ends. Germline V lookup: CDR1 KGHSH, CDR2 LQKENI. The CDR3 runs to 17 residues. In nucleotides, the CDR3 is TGTGCCAGCTCACCACGGGTTTTAGGGGCGTCCCGGCCTGAAGCTTTCTTT. It specifies CASSPRVLGASRPEAFF.

At least ten counts were recorded for this clonotype. The chain uses TRBV18 and TRBJ1-1; D is perhaps TRBD1 (5 bases). The CDR3 spans 15 residues. From germline, CDR1 is KGHSH and CDR2 LQKENI. With 3 bases removed from V and 1 base from J, the gap between germline ends came to 12 bases. The CDR3 here is CASSPMQGTNTEAFF. CDR3 nucleotides: TGTGCCAGCTCACCGATGCAGGGAACGAACACTGAAGCTTTCTTT.

This clonotype was seen many times. The chain is built from TRBV30 and TRBJ1-3, with D perhaps matching TRBD1 (5 bases). Germline V lookup: CDR1 GTSNPN, CDR2 SVGIG (reference sequence). Trimming removed 0 bases from V and 8 bases from J, with 14 bases in between. The length of the CDR3 is 14 residues. CDR3 sequence (DNA): TGTGCCTGGAGTGTACGGGGGGGGACGGACACCATATATTTT. This gives the protein CAWSVRGGTDTIYF.

J is TRBJ2-7 and V is TRBV6-2 or TRBV6-3; 7 bases line up with TRBD2. Germline lookup yields CDR1 MNHEY and CDR2 SVGEGT. This CDR3 spans 14 amino acids. J lost 5 bases, V lost 6 bases, and 10 bases had no gene match. CDR3 in DNA: TGTGCCAGCAGCTTTGACGGGAGGATCCACGAGCAGTACTTC. This codes for CASSFDGRIHEQYF.

The J gene is TRBJ2-2, the V gene TRBV6-1, with a weak D call TRBD1 (6 bases). There are 16 residues in the CDR3. Germline V lookup: CDR1 MNHNS, CDR2 SASEGT. V dropped 6 bases and J dropped 0 bases, with 14 bases sitting between them. CDR3: CASRRGHSTNTGELFF. Here the CDR3 DNA reads TGTGCCAGCAGACGGGGACACTCAACGAACACCGGGGAGCTGTTTTTT.

This clonotype has ten or more counts. The chain couples TRBV27 to TRBJ2-2; tentative D call: TRBD1 (5 bases). The V end was cut by 5 bases, the J end by 0 bases, with 7 bases between. From germline, CDR1 is MNHEY and CDR2 SMNVEV (reference sequence). The CDR3 loop spans 14 amino acids. DNA for the CDR3: TGTGCCAGCAGTAAGGGGACGAACACCGGGGAGCTGTTTTTT. This translates into CASSKGTNTGELFF.

This clonotype came up many times. This rearrangement joins TRBV30 to TRBJ1-1; 7 bases map to TRBD1. Germline-derived CDR1 and CDR2 are GTSNPN and SVGIG (reference sequence). V dropped 2 bases and J dropped 5; count of bases not matched to a gene: 5. This CDR3 comprises 13 residues. CDR3 sequence reads: CAWSSQDRTEAFF. The CDR3 DNA follows: TGTGCCTGGAGTTCCCAGGACAGGACTGAAGCTTTCTTT.